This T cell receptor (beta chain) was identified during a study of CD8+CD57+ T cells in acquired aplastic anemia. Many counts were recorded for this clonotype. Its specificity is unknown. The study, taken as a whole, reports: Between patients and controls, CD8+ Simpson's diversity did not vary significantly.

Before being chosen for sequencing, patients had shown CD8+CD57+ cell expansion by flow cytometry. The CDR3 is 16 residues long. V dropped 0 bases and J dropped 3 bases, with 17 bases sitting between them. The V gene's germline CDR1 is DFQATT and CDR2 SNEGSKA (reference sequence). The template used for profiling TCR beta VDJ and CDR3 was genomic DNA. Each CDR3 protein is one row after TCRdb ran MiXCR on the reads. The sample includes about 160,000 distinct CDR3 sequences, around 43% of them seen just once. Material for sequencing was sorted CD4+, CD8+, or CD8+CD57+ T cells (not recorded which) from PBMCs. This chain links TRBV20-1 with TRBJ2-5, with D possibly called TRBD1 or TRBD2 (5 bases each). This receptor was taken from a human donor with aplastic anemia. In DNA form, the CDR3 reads TGCAGTGCTAGAGATCTAGCCTCGGGACGGAAAGAGACCCAGTACTTC. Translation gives CSARDLASGRKETQYF.